The next 32 T cell receptor beta chains were all read from a single sample in a study of T cell responses to AZD1222 COVID-19 vaccine. The data were produced by immunoSEQ multiplex PCR, yet TCRdb's version contains in-frame clones alone and is incomplete. The sample records 75,000 to 100,000 clones, around 83% being singletons. This specimen consisted of peripheral blood, obtained on day 0 of AZD1222 vaccination. The receptors were sampled from an adult in good health.

This chain links TRBV13 with TRBJ1-2, with D possibly TRBD1 on 5 matching bases. The CDR3 is made up of 15 amino acids. V lost 4 bases and J lost 8, with 20 bases in between. Germline V gives CDR1 PRHDT, CDR2 FYEKMQ (reference sequence). CDR3 protein: CASSYAARTDTGYTF. The CDR3 DNA sequence: TGTGCCAGCAGCTACGCTGCTCGGACGGACACGGGCTACACCTTC.

The chain couples TRBV25-1 to TRBJ2-2; possibly TRBD1 or TRBD2 for D (5 bases each). The CDR3 spans 15 residues. V lost 6 bases, J lost 4 bases, and 15 bases lay in between. In germline, CDR1 is MGHDK, CDR2 SYGVNS. Written as DNA, the CDR3 is TGTGCCAGCAGCCCTGACAGCGAGGGCACCGGGGAGCTGTTTTTT. Its translation: CASSPDSEGTGELFF. The full variable domain, with the rest looked up from reference TRBV25-1 and TRBJ2-2, is EADIYQTPRYLVIGTGKKITLECSQTMGHDKMYWYQQDPGMELHLIHYSYGVNSTEKGDLSSESTVSRIRTEHFPLTLESARPSHTSQYLCASSPDSEGTGELFFGEGSRLTVL.

This chain links TRBV5-6 with TRBJ1-2, with 10 positions matching TRBD1. The trim removed 6 bases at V and 4 bases at J, leaving 6 bases unmatched. Per germline, CDR1 SGHDT and CDR2 YYEEEE. This CDR3 has 14 amino acids. This CDR3 is CASNTGTGVYGYTF. The CDR3 DNA is TGTGCCAGCAACACCGGGACAGGGGTCTATGGCTACACCTTC.

This chain uses TRBV5-1 with TRBJ1-1, with D unresolved. The CDR3 extends over 14 amino acids. Germline-derived CDR1 and CDR2 are SGHRS and YFSETQ. V lost 1 base, J lost 1 base, and 8 bases lay in between. The DNA for the CDR3 is TGCGCCAGCAGCTTGAGGAGTGGGAACACTGAAGCTTTCTTT. It codes for CASSLRSGNTEAFF.

This clone was counted once. V usage is TRBV6-5 and J usage is TRBJ1-5; TRBD1 matches at 9 bases. The germline V gene encodes CDR1 MNHEY and CDR2 SVGAGI. The CDR3 is 15 residues long. The trim removed 4 bases at V and 2 bases at J, leaving 3 bases unmatched. Here the CDR3 reads CASSLGQGGNQPQHF. The CDR3 coding sequence is TGTGCCAGCAGTTTGGGACAGGGCGGCAATCAGCCCCAGCATTTT.

CDR3 region: CASSPGTEFYQPQHF. CDR3 in DNA: TGTGCCAGCAGTCCCGGGACAGAATTTTATCAGCCCCAGCATTTT. This chain joins TRBV2 and TRBJ1-5; 7 bases map to TRBD1. The germline CDR1 and CDR2 sequences are SNHLY and FYNNEI. The CDR3 loop spans 15 amino acids. After removal of 5 bases from V and 5 bases from J, the junction contained 9 bases not matched to a gene.

V gene TRBV18 combines with J gene TRBJ2-5; TRBD2 aligns across 14 bases. The ends lost 4 bases at V and 2 bases at J; junction bases unmatched: 6. The CDR3 contains 17 residues. Germline V CDR1 and CDR2: KGHSH, LQKENI. The DNA for the CDR3 is TGTGCCAGCTCACTCCGGACTAGCGGGGGGACTCAAGAGACCCAGTACTTC. Its protein is CASSLRTSGGTQETQYF.

The V call is TRBV15, the J call TRBJ2-5; TRBD1 or TRBD2 may be the D gene (5 bases each). Germline V gives CDR1 LNHNV, CDR2 YYDKDF (reference sequence). V lost 0 bases and J lost 2, with 10 bases in between. CDR3 length: 15 residues. The CDR3 DNA is TGTGCCACCAGCAGAGATCGGGGCGCACAAGAGACCCAGTACTTC. Its translation: CATSRDRGAQETQYF.

The chain has TRBV2 and TRBJ2-7; D possibly corresponds to TRBD2 (6 bases). The CDR3 length is 12 residues. Looked up from germline, CDR1 is SNHLY and CDR2 is FYNNEI. The V end was cut by 6 bases, the J end by 6 bases, with 12 bases between. The CDR3 DNA reads TGTGCCAGCAGGGACTCCGGGGGCGAGCAGTACTTC. Residues: CASRDSGGEQYF.

Here the CDR3 reads CASSPADSHYGYTF. Here the CDR3 DNA reads TGTGCCAGCAGCCCGGCGGACAGCCACTATGGCTACACCTTC. This rearrangement joins TRBV3-1 (or the pseudogene TRBV3-2) to TRBJ1-2, with a tentative D call TRBD1 (6 bases). This CDR3 is 14 amino acids long. Germline V gene sequence: CDR1 LGHDT, CDR2 YNNKEL (reference sequence). V lost 4 bases to trimming and J lost 3 bases, with 12 bases between them.

The chain couples TRBV11-1 to TRBJ1-1, with TRBD1 as a possible D gene (5 bases). V dropped 1 base and J dropped 5 bases, with 8 bases sitting between them. CDR1 SGHAT and CDR2 FQDESV come from the germline V gene (reference sequence). The CDR3 sequence is 13 residues long. The CDR3 sequence: CASSLGEGTEAFF. CDR3 nucleotides: TGTGCCAGCAGCTTAGGGGAGGGGACTGAAGCTTTCTTT. The entire variable domain, with the rest obtained from reference TRBV11-1 and TRBJ1-1, is as follows: EAEVAQSPRYKITEKSQAVAFWCDPISGHATLYWYRQILGQGPELLVQFQDESVVDDSQLPKDRFSAERLKGVDSTLKIQPAELGDSAMYLCASSLGEGTEAFFGQGTRLTVV.

The rearrangement links TRBV7-3 to TRBJ1-6, with D tentatively TRBD1 (5 bases). The length of the CDR3 is 13 residues. V lost 11 bases and J 5 bases, leaving 13 bases between the germline ends. The germline gives CDR1 SGHTA, CDR2 FQGTGA. CDR3 amino acids: CASGDSNNSPLHF. Here the CDR3 DNA reads TGTGCCTCGGGGGACTCTAATAATTCACCCCTCCACTTT.

The genes are TRBV19 and TRBJ2-3; 8 bases are shared with TRBD2. Germline loops: CDR1 LNHDA, CDR2 SQIVND (reference sequence). The CDR3 consists of 14 residues. V lost 10 bases to trimming and J lost 4 bases; unmatched junction nucleotides: 10. The chain's CDR3 is CATDAGGDADTQYF. The CDR3, as DNA: TGTGCCACCGACGCCGGGGGGGACGCAGATACGCAGTATTTT.

The chain uses TRBV18 and TRBJ1-6; D may be TRBD1 (6 bases). V shed 3 bases and J shed 7 bases, with 10 bases lying between them. Germline loops: CDR1 KGHSH, CDR2 LQKENI. The CDR3 spans 14 residues. Here the CDR3 DNA reads TGTGCCAGCTCACCCGGGGGCGGAAATTCACCCCTCCACTTT. The encoded protein is CASSPGGGNSPLHF.

The rearrangement links TRBV7-2 to TRBJ2-7; 10 bases are shared with TRBD1. The trim removed 7 bases at V and 2 bases at J, leaving 11 bases unmatched. In germline, CDR1 is SGHTA, CDR2 FQGNSA. The CDR3 is 16 amino acids. CDR3 sequence (DNA): TGTGCCAGCACCTTGACAGGGGGCCTTTCTCCCTACGAGCAGTACTTC. It codes for CASTLTGGLSPYEQYF. The entire variable domain, with the rest obtained from reference TRBV7-2 and TRBJ2-7, is as follows: GAGVSQSPSNKVTEKGKDVELRCDPISGHTALYWYRQSLGQGLEFLIYFQGNSAPDKSGLPSDRFSAERTGGSVSTLTIQRTQQEDSAVYLCASTLTGGLSPYEQYFGPGTRLTVT.

V and J are TRBV15 and TRBJ1-1; D perhaps matches TRBD1 (5 bases). The CDR3 covers 15 residues. Trimming cost V 0 bases and J 3 bases, with 11 bases left between them. Germline-derived CDR1 and CDR2 are LNHNV and YYDKDF (reference sequence). The CDR3, as DNA: TGTGCCACCAGCAGAGAAGGCTGGGGGGACACTGAAGCTTTCTTT. Translated: CATSREGWGDTEAFF.

V usage is TRBV10-3 and J usage is TRBJ2-7; 7 nucleotides match TRBD1. With 0 bases clipped from V and 0 bases from J, the junction kept 8 bases outside the gene matches. CDR3 length equals 17 residues. The germline V gene has CDR1 ENHRY and CDR2 SYGVKD. The CDR3: CAISESEGTAYSYEQYF. The CDR3 DNA follows: TGTGCCATCAGTGAGTCAGAGGGGACAGCGTACTCCTACGAGCAGTACTTC.

This chain's CDR3 is CASSLRGYQPQHF. CDR3 sequence (DNA): TGTGCCAGCAGTTTAAGGGGTTATCAGCCCCAGCATTTT. The V and J genes are TRBV27 and TRBJ1-5, with a possible D match to TRBD1 (5 bases). V was pared by 2 bases and J by 5 bases, with 7 bases between. Germline values: CDR1 MNHEY, CDR2 SMNVEV (reference sequence). CDR3 size: 13 residues.

A single count supports this clone. The V gene is TRBV28, the J gene TRBJ1-4, with 10 positions matching TRBD1. This CDR3 region has 14 residues. Germline loops: CDR1 MDHEN, CDR2 SYDVKM. V trimming: 6 bases; J trimming: 8 bases; junction bases outside the gene matches: 6. The CDR3 nucleotides read TGTGCCAGCAGGCCGACAGGGGGCGGCGAAAAACTGTTTTTT. This encodes CASRPTGGGEKLFF.

The chain is built from TRBV7-2 and TRBJ1-2; no clear D gene. This CDR3 has 13 amino acids. V was shortened by 2 bases and J by 1 base, with 5 bases between the two germline ends. The germline V gene has CDR1 SGHTA and CDR2 FQGNSA. DNA of the CDR3: TGTGCCAGCAGCTTATGGTATAACTATGGCTACACCTTC. Its translation: CASSLWYNYGYTF.

The rearrangement uses TRBV5-8 and TRBJ2-6, with 7 bases identical to TRBD1. V was clipped by 6 bases and J by 4 bases; unmatched bases: 7. CDR1 SGHTS and CDR2 YDEGEE come from the germline V gene. The CDR3 covers 15 residues. The CDR3 spells CASKGATLGANVLTF. CDR3 sequence (DNA): TGTGCCAGCAAGGGGGCGACGTTAGGGGCCAACGTCCTGACTTTC.

The chain has TRBV19 and TRBJ2-5; D may be TRBD1 (5 bases). Trimming stripped 2 bases from V and 5 bases from J, with 9 bases between. Germline V gene sequence: CDR1 LNHDA, CDR2 SQIVND (reference sequence). The CDR3 covers 13 residues. CDR3 amino acids: CASSIHRTETQYF. CDR3 bases: TGTGCCAGTAGTATACACAGGACCGAGACCCAGTACTTC.

The V and J genes are TRBV15 and TRBJ2-5, with D tentatively TRBD1 (5 bases). Trimming pared 0 bases from V and 0 bases from J, leaving 8 bases between. Per germline, CDR1 LNHNV and CDR2 YYDKDF (reference sequence). The CDR3 consists of 15 residues. CDR3 sequence: CATSRDQGYQETQYF. CDR3 DNA sequence: TGTGCCACCAGCAGAGATCAGGGCTACCAAGAGACCCAGTACTTC.

There are a few counts of this clone. One end of the junction fails to match germline, which may point to a read error. The rearrangement uses TRBV7-7 and TRBJ2-7; D is possibly TRBD2 (6 bases). Looked up from germline, CDR1 is SSHAT and CDR2 is FNYEAQ (reference sequence). The CDR3 consists of 13 residues. Here the CDR3 reads CASSPLGGYEQYF. The CDR3 bases are TGTGCTAGCAGCCCCTTGGGAGGTTACGAGCAGTACTTC.

The chain combines TRBV7-2 with TRBJ1-5; D ambiguous. Germline loops: CDR1 SGHTA, CDR2 FQGNSA. There are 14 residues in the CDR3. V dropped 6 bases and J dropped 1 base, with 10 bases sitting between them. The CDR3 loop reads CASRPQWSNQPQHF. CDR3 nucleotides: TGTGCCAGCAGGCCTCAGTGGAGCAATCAGCCCCAGCATTTT.

The rearrangement uses TRBV4-3 and TRBJ1-6, with 8 bases that match TRBD1. Per the germline V gene, CDR1 is LGHNA and CDR2 is YSLEER. After removal of 4 bases from V and 0 bases from J, the junction contained 5 bases not matched to a gene. CDR3 length: 17 residues. The CDR3 loop is CASSRTGPSSYNSPLHF. The CDR3 coding sequence is TGCGCCAGCAGCCGGACAGGGCCGAGCTCCTATAATTCACCCCTCCACTTT.

This chain joins TRBV7-8 and TRBJ1-2; the D is unclear. V was clipped by 5 bases and J by 5 bases, with 9 bases between them. This CDR3 region has 12 residues. Germline CDR1 is SGHVS and CDR2 is FQNEAQ. The CDR3 reads CASSPWIYGYTF. CDR3 nucleotides: TGTGCCAGCAGCCCCTGGATTTATGGCTACACCTTC.

The chain combines TRBV7-6 with TRBJ1-1; D gene uncertain. V gave up 1 base and J gave up 2 bases, with 8 bases separating them. Germline-derived CDR1 and CDR2 are SGHVS and FNYEAQ. This CDR3 contains 14 residues. CDR3 in amino acids: CASSLGVTNTEAFF. For the CDR3, the DNA is TGTGCCAGCAGCTTAGGCGTCACAAACACTGAAGCTTTCTTT.

J is TRBJ2-3 and V is TRBV7-3, with 8 bases lining up with TRBD1. This CDR3 has 17 amino acids. V lost 0 bases and J lost 1; bases outside the gene matches: 6. Germline V CDR1 and CDR2: SGHTA, FQGTGA. The DNA of the CDR3 is TGTGCCAGCAGCTTAACGAGACCGGGACAGGGCACAGATACGCAGTATTTT. Translated: CASSLTRPGQGTDTQYF.

The chain has TRBV12-3 or TRBV12-4 and TRBJ1-1; 7 bases fit TRBD1. The J segment lost 0 bases and the V segment lost 8 bases, leaving 3 bases of the junction unmatched. The CDR3 totals 13 residues. Here the CDR3 DNA reads TGTGCCAGCCGGGACAGTATGAACACTGAAGCTTTCTTT. Protein product: CASRDSMNTEAFF.

The chain couples TRBV18 to TRBJ2-2; D call uncertain. The CDR3 is made up of 15 amino acids. Per the germline V gene, CDR1 is KGHSH and CDR2 is LQKENI. V was cut by 4 bases and J by 0 bases, with 9 bases left in between. The CDR3 DNA reads as TGTGCCAGCTCACGTCAGGACCCGAACACCGGGGAGCTGTTTTTT. Translated: CASSRQDPNTGELFF.

The sample holds a few counts of this clone. CDR3 in amino acids: CASSSLRGELTEAFF. The CDR3 nucleotides read TGTGCCAGCAGCTCCCTGCGGGGGGAGTTGACTGAAGCTTTCTTT. The V call is TRBV11-2, the J call TRBJ1-1; D might be TRBD1 (5 bases). The germline V gene has CDR1 SGHAT and CDR2 FQNNGV. The germline V and J ends were trimmed by 4 bases and 5 bases, with 17 bases remaining between them. This CDR3 spans 15 amino acids.